The present T cell receptor beta chain was sequenced within a study of cytomegalovirus exposure and HLA in healthy donors. Notes on the study in general: Analysis was carried out at a later point, and it linked a missense DCLRE1C variant to TCR beta V- and J-gene trimming. In vitro work confirmed that a few CMV-associated chains recognize CMV antigens.

Use of 60 Vbeta and 13 Jbeta primers characterized the PCR. Here immunoSEQ multiplex PCR was the method, and the copy in TCRdb shows in-frame clones only, minus some. The data contain about 110,000 clones, more than 60% of them singletons. The germline gives CDR1 MNHEY, CDR2 SVGAGI. The V end lost 0 bases, the J end lost 6 bases, and 14 bases lay between the germline ends. This CDR3 is built from 15 residues. A word on this clone: The antigen is unknown.

The receptor was isolated from a man between 25 and 39 years old in good health and CMV-seronegative. The rearrangement uses TRBV6-5 and TRBJ1-2, with TRBD1 as a possible D gene (6 bases). Material: PBMCs. CDR3 nucleotides: TGTGCCAGCAGTTACTCTACAGGGCGAGATGATGGCTACACCTTC. It translates to CASSYSTGRDDGYTF.